The clone carrying this T cell receptor (beta chain) was observed many times. The antigen is not known. Each CDR3 protein is one row after TCRdb ran MiXCR on the reads. The sample has about 360,000 distinct CDR3 sequences; around 18% are singletons. This specimen comes from a study of T cell repertoires in cytomegalovirus infection. Study as a whole: A matching HLA type, together with CMV infection, was signaled by public TCR beta signatures.

The V end lost 5 bases, the J end lost 4 bases, and 11 bases lay between the germline ends. CDR1 is SGHTA and CDR2 is FQGNSA in the germline V gene. This CDR3 comprises 14 residues. Study outcomes and limitations: CMV carriers with the relevant HLA were identified by cumulative public TCR beta family frequency.

The chain links TRBV7-2 to TRBJ1-4; D is unclear. The receptor was isolated from a human donor in good health (CMV status not recorded). Some clones in this sample may be carry-over from other donors' samples. Sequencing was done on a sample of PBMCs. The CDR3 here is CASSPGLNNEKLFF. Here the CDR3 DNA reads TGTGCCAGCAGCCCCGGACTTAATAATGAAAAACTGTTTTTT. Drawing the rest from reference TRBV7-2 and TRBJ1-4, the complete variable domain is GAGVSQSPSNKVTEKGKDVELRCDPISGHTALYWYRQSLGQGLEFLIYFQGNSAPDKSGLPSDRFSAERTGGSVSTLTIQRTQQEDSAVYLCASSPGLNNEKLFFGSGTQLSVL.